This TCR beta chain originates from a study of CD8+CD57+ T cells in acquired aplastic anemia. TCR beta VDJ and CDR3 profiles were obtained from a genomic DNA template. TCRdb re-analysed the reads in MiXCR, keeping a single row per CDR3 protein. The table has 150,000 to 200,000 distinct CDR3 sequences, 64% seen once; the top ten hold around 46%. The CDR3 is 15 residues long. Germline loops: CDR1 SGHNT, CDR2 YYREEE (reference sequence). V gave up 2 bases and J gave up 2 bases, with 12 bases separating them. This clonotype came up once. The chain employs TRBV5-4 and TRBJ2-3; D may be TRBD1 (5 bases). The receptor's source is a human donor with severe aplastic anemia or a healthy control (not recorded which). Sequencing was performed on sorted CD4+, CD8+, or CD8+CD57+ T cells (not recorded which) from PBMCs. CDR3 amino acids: CASSLGREPTDTQYF. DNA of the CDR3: TGTGCCAGCAGCTTAGGCAGGGAACCCACAGATACGCAGTATTTT.